The 10 T cell receptor beta chains below were found in one sample sequenced in a study of T cells after yellow fever vaccination. From the 5' RACE reads, TCRdb called clonotypes with MiXCR, one entry per CDR3 protein. The data contain a few hundred thousand distinct CDR3 sequences, around a sixth of them singletons. The sample consisted of PBMCs, taken about 5 days after the first yellow fever vaccination. These receptor sequences come from a man between 18 and 35 years old who received the YFV17D yellow fever vaccine.

This rearrangement joins TRBV28 to TRBJ2-7, with 12 bases fitting TRBD1. Germline CDR1 and CDR2: MDHEN and SYDVKM. The CDR3 consists of 12 residues. The V and J ends lost 6 bases and 9 bases, in that order; junction bases with no gene match: 3. CDR3 bases: TGTGCCAGCAGCCTGGGACAGGGGGCGCAGTACGTC. It yields the protein CASSLGQGAQYV.

This clonotype was detected ten times or more. This chain uses TRBV6-2 or TRBV6-3 with TRBJ2-7; the D gene could be TRBD1 or TRBD2 (6 bases each). The CDR3 loop spans 18 amino acids. The V end lost 8 bases, the J end lost 3 bases, and 29 bases lay between the germline ends. CDR1 and CDR2 from the germline V gene are MNHEY and SVGEGT. The CDR3 region is CASFSGRQPRRGVYEQYV. The CDR3 DNA follows: TGTGCCAGCTTCTCGGGGCGGCAACCTCGTAGGGGGGTCTACGAGCAGTACGTC.

The CDR3: CASSVLGGGDLETQYF. CDR3 nucleotides: TGTGCCAGCAGCGTACTGGGCGGGGGGGACTTGGAGACCCAGTACTTC. The rearrangement joins TRBV9 to TRBJ2-5; 9 bases match TRBD2. The CDR3 extends over 16 amino acids. The germline V gene encodes CDR1 SGDLS and CDR2 YYNGEE. V was clipped by 1 base and J by 5 bases; unmatched bases: 9.

The chain employs TRBV6-1 and TRBJ2-3; tentatively, D is TRBD1 (5 bases). The CDR3 length is 13 residues. The germline V gene has CDR1 MNHNS and CDR2 SASEGT. Trimming shortened V by 6 bases and J by 5 bases, and 12 bases separated the two germline ends. The chain's CDR3 is CASSPQGEDTQYF. DNA of the CDR3: TGTGCCAGCAGCCCTCAGGGTGAAGATACGCAGTATTTT.

The CDR3 sequence: CASSLDGGSLRHFF. The CDR3 DNA reads TGTGCCAGCAGCTTGGACGGGGGCTCGCTGAGACACTTCTTT. The chain recombines TRBV5-6 with TRBJ1-1, with a possible D match to TRBD1 (6 bases). CDR1 is SGHDT and CDR2 is YYEEEE in the germline V gene. The length of the CDR3 is 14 residues. The germline V and J ends were trimmed by 0 bases and 14 bases, with 20 bases remaining between them.

This clonotype showed up many times. The chain has TRBV12-5 and TRBJ2-3, with TRBD1 identical over 7 bases. V was pared by 5 bases and J by 1 base, with 3 bases of the junction left unmatched. Germline lookup yields CDR1 LGHNT and CDR2 FRNRAP. The CDR3 sequence is 14 residues long. CDR3 amino acids: CASGIGQGTDTQYF. CDR3 sequence (DNA): TGTGCTAGTGGTATCGGACAGGGCACAGATACGCAGTATTTT. The full variable domain, with the rest looked up from reference TRBV12-5 and TRBJ2-3, is DARVTQTPRHKVTEMGQEVTMRCQPILGHNTVFWYRQTMMQGLELLAYFRNRAPLDDSGMPKDRFSAEMPDATLATLKIQPSEPRDSAVYFCASGIGQGTDTQYFGPGTRLTVL.

V and J are TRBV5-1 and TRBJ2-1; tentative D call: TRBD1 (5 bases). The V end was cut by 4 bases, the J end by 2 bases, with 13 bases between. In germline, CDR1 is SGHRS, CDR2 YFSETQ. The CDR3 totals 15 residues. The CDR3 here is CASSQGVLTYNEQFF. CDR3 sequence (DNA): TGCGCCAGCAGCCAAGGGGTCTTGACCTACAATGAGCAGTTCTTC.

V is TRBV25-1 and J is TRBJ2-1; 7 nucleotides match TRBD1. Losses at the gene ends were 7 bases for V and 0 bases for J; bases not matched to a gene: 3. The V gene's germline CDR1 is MGHDK and CDR2 SYGVNS. This CDR3 is 14 amino acids long. The CDR3 is CASTPGGSYNEQFF. Written as DNA, the CDR3 is TGTGCCAGCACACCAGGGGGCTCCTACAATGAGCAGTTCTTC.

This clonotype turned up a few times. The V call is TRBV7-2, the J call TRBJ2-5; 10 bases line up with TRBD2. The germline gives CDR1 SGHTA, CDR2 FQGNSA. The CDR3 is made up of 16 amino acids. The V segment lost 5 bases and the J segment 4 bases; nucleotides outside the gene matches: 10. The CDR3 here is CASSRGEGLARETQYF. CDR3 coding DNA: TGTGCCAGCAGCCGAGGGGAGGGACTAGCGCGAGAGACCCAGTACTTC. Drawing the rest from reference TRBV7-2 and TRBJ2-5, the complete variable domain is GAGVSQSPSNKVTEKGKDVELRCDPISGHTALYWYRQSLGQGLEFLIYFQGNSAPDKSGLPSDRFSAERTGGSVSTLTIQRTQQEDSAVYLCASSRGEGLARETQYFGPGTRLLVL.

This clonotype was picked up a small number of times. V gene TRBV7-9 combines with J gene TRBJ2-1; perhaps TRBD1 as D (6 bases). Germline V CDR1 and CDR2: SEHNR, FQNEAQ (reference sequence). The CDR3 covers 15 residues. Trimming took off 4 bases at V and 4 bases at J, with 14 bases between the two ends. The CDR3 coding sequence is TGTGCCAGCAGCTCCCCGGGACACAAGTACAATGAGCAGTTCTTC. Protein sequence: CASSSPGHKYNEQFF. The full variable domain, in which reference TRBV7-9 and TRBJ2-1 provide the parts outside the CDR3, is DTGVSQNPRHKITKRGQNVTFRCDPISEHNRLYWYRQTLGQGPEFLTYFQNEAQLEKSRLLSDRFSAERPKGSFSTLEIQRTEQGDSAMYLCASSSPGHKYNEQFFGPGTRLTVL.